These 30 T cell receptor beta chains share one sample of origin, sequenced in a study of blood T cell repertoires in COVID-19. Measured with immunoSEQ multiplex PCR; TCRdb has only the in-frame clones, and not every one. Of about 270,000 clones detected, roughly nine tenths appear once; the ten largest clones hold around 2.4%. Sequenced input: PBMCs or T cells enriched from blood (not recorded which). These receptors originate from a woman under 30 who had recovered from COVID-19.

The V and J genes are TRBV30 and TRBJ1-3, with no clear D. Germline V CDR1 and CDR2: GTSNPN, SVGIG (reference sequence). The CDR3 spans 12 residues. V was pared by 7 bases and J by 1 base, with 8 bases between. CDR3 in amino acids: CALTQSGNTIYF. The CDR3, as DNA: TGTGCCTTGACTCAGTCTGGAAACACCATATATTTT.

The chain joins TRBV6-2 or TRBV6-3 to TRBJ2-1; 16 nucleotides match TRBD2. After removal of 4 bases from V and 2 bases from J, the junction contained 8 bases not matched to a gene. The CDR3 sequence is 19 residues long. Germline loops: CDR1 MNHEY, CDR2 SVGEGT. CDR3: CASSSPGLAGGRAYNEQFF. DNA for the CDR3: TGTGCCAGCAGTTCTCCGGGACTAGCGGGGGGGCGCGCCTACAATGAGCAGTTCTTC.

This clone showed up just once. The gene calls are TRBV25-1 and TRBJ1-1, with TRBD1 matching over 10 bases. The CDR3 loop spans 15 amino acids. The germline V gene encodes CDR1 MGHDK and CDR2 SYGVNS. V was pared by 4 bases and J by 7 bases, with 9 bases of the junction left unmatched. CDR3 amino acids: CASSATGGKRGEAFF. The CDR3 DNA sequence: TGTGCCAGCAGTGCGACAGGGGGCAAGAGGGGTGAAGCTTTCTTT.

The chain carries TRBV28 and TRBJ2-7; D gene unclear. Trimming removed 8 bases at V and 3 bases at J, with 8 bases between. Germline V gene data show CDR1 as MDHEN and CDR2 as SYDVKM. This CDR3 is built from 11 residues. This CDR3 reads CASSPGYEQYF. Written as DNA, the CDR3 is TGTGCCAGCTCTCCGGGCTACGAGCAGTACTTC.

V usage is TRBV5-1 and J usage is TRBJ1-1; 7 bases agree with TRBD1. V was pared by 5 bases and J by 7 bases, with 14 bases of the junction left unmatched. The CDR3 runs to 15 residues. Germline V CDR1 and CDR2: SGHRS, YFSETQ. The CDR3 DNA reads TGCGCCAGCAGTCAAGGGGACAGTAGGTACAATGAAGCTTTCTTT. Translating gives CASSQGDSRYNEAFF.

The rearrangement links TRBV7-9 to TRBJ2-3; D ambiguous. Deletions cut 2 bases from V and 4 bases from J, with 10 bases between. The CDR3 sequence is 14 residues long. Germline values: CDR1 SEHNR, CDR2 FQNEAQ (reference sequence). This chain's CDR3 is CASSLFLLPDTQYF. For the CDR3, the DNA is TGTGCCAGCAGCTTATTCCTTCTCCCAGATACGCAGTATTTT.

CDR3 protein: CASSTNRFDQPQHF. CDR3 in DNA: TGTGCCAGCTCAACTAACAGGTTTGATCAGCCCCAGCATTTT. The V and J genes are TRBV18 and TRBJ1-5; a possible D gene is TRBD1 (5 bases). Germline V gene lookup returns CDR1 KGHSH and CDR2 LQKENI. V lost 5 bases and J lost 5, with 13 bases in between. The CDR3 spans 14 residues.

The chain combines TRBV30 with TRBJ2-5; 8 bases line up with TRBD2. CDR3 length equals 16 residues. Germline V gives CDR1 GTSNPN, CDR2 SVGIG (reference sequence). The V gene end was trimmed by 7 bases and the J gene end by 5 bases; junction bases not matched to a gene: 18. The CDR3 sequence is CALGGRGAVRLETQYF. The CDR3, as DNA: TGTGCCTTGGGTGGGCGGGGGGCCGTTAGGTTGGAGACCCAGTACTTC.

The rearrangement links TRBV15 to TRBJ1-2; D gene ambiguous. The CDR3 has 14 residues. The germline gives CDR1 LNHNV, CDR2 YYDKDF (reference sequence). Between the trimmed V and J ends, which lost 0 bases and 4 bases, there was a span of 9 bases. The CDR3 sequence is CATSRDLRTYGYTF. CDR3 nucleotide sequence: TGTGCCACCAGCAGAGATCTCAGAACCTATGGCTACACCTTC.

In regard to this clone: The sample carries other DNA sequences with the same CDR3. V and J are TRBV28 and TRBJ1-1; D is unresolved. The length of the CDR3 is 14 residues. Trimming cost V 3 bases and J 1 base, with 9 bases left between them. Germline values: CDR1 MDHEN, CDR2 SYDVKM. The CDR3 protein is CASSFLGANTEAFF. CDR3 sequence (DNA): TGTGCCAGCAGTTTTCTGGGAGCGAACACTGAAGCTTTCTTT.

Comments on this clone: One end of the junction is discordant with germline, which a read error may explain. The J gene is TRBJ2-7, the V gene TRBV19; 12 nucleotides line up with TRBD1. Germline V gives CDR1 LNHDA, CDR2 SQIVND (reference sequence). This CDR3 comprises 15 residues. DNA of the CDR3: TGTGCCAGTAGTCCCGGGACAGGGGGCTCCCACGAGCAGTACTTC. Protein: CASSPGTGGSHEQYF.

This clone was counted a single time. The chain uses TRBV6-2 or TRBV6-3 and TRBJ2-1; D not resolved. Germline CDR1 MNHEY, CDR2 SVGEGT. The V gene lost 5 bases and the J gene lost 8 bases, with 7 bases spanning the gap. This CDR3 spans 11 amino acids. In DNA form, the CDR3 reads TGTGCCAGCAGTCTCCTCTATGAGCAGTTCTTC. It specifies CASSLLYEQFF.

The J gene is TRBJ2-1, the V gene TRBV7-9, with D maybe TRBD1 (6 bases). V shed 10 bases and J shed 0 bases, with 19 bases lying between them. This CDR3 is built from 16 residues. Germline loops: CDR1 SEHNR, CDR2 FQNEAQ (reference sequence). This chain's CDR3 is CATIGTLKSSYNEQFF. DNA for the CDR3: TGTGCCACAATAGGGACATTAAAGAGCTCCTACAATGAGCAGTTCTTC.

The chain employs TRBV5-6 and TRBJ2-1; 15 bases agree with TRBD2. CDR3 length equals 16 residues. The trim removed 3 bases at V and 6 bases at J, leaving 4 bases unmatched. The germline V gene encodes CDR1 SGHDT and CDR2 YYEEEE. The chain's CDR3 is CASSWGLAGGINEQFF. CDR3 nucleotide sequence: TGTGCCAGCAGCTGGGGACTAGCGGGAGGTATCAATGAGCAGTTCTTC.

The J gene is TRBJ2-3, the V gene TRBV7-3, with D maybe TRBD2 (6 bases). Germline CDR1 reads SGHTA; CDR2 reads FQGTGA. The CDR3 has 14 amino acids. Trimming stripped 4 bases from V and 6 bases from J, with 14 bases between. The CDR3 is CASSSGTVGDTQYF. CDR3 DNA: TGTGCCAGCAGCTCCGGGACTGTGGGGGATACGCAGTATTTT.

V gene TRBV27 combines with J gene TRBJ2-1, with 10 nucleotides matching TRBD2. The CDR3 runs 18 residues. The ends lost 1 base at V and 4 bases at J; junction bases unmatched: 10. Germline-derived CDR1 and CDR2 are MNHEY and SMNVEV (reference sequence). The CDR3 coding sequence is TGTGCCAGCAGTTTATTGGGCCCACTAGCGGGACTATACAATGAGCAGTTCTTC. Protein: CASSLLGPLAGLYNEQFF.

This chain uses TRBV5-1 with TRBJ2-5; 12 positions match TRBD1. V lost 4 bases to trimming and J lost 5 bases; unmatched junction nucleotides: 12. The CDR3 length is 17 residues. CDR1 is SGHRS and CDR2 is YFSETQ in the germline V gene. CDR3 residues: CASSTNSGTGGRETQYF. The CDR3 DNA follows: TGCGCCAGCAGCACTAATTCCGGGACAGGGGGCCGGGAGACCCAGTACTTC. The full variable domain, rest sourced from reference TRBV5-1 and TRBJ2-5, is KAGVTQTPRYLIKTRGQQVTLSCSPISGHRSVSWYQQTPGQGLQFLFEYFSETQRNKGNFPGRFSGRQFSNSRSEMNVSTLELGDSALYLCASSTNSGTGGRETQYFGPGTRLLVL.

The J gene is TRBJ2-1, the V gene TRBV19, with 7 positions matching TRBD2. CDR3 length equals 14 residues. Germline values: CDR1 LNHDA, CDR2 SQIVND (reference sequence). J was trimmed by 6 bases and V by 7 bases; bases with no gene match: 9. The DNA of the CDR3 is TGTGCCAGTAAGCGGGACTGGATCGGCAATGAGCAGTTCTTC. Protein sequence: CASKRDWIGNEQFF.

This clone was found a few times. The V gene is TRBV28, the J gene TRBJ2-1, with 7 bases matching TRBD1. The V segment lost 6 bases and the J segment 8 bases; nucleotides outside the gene matches: 7. The CDR3 loop spans 13 amino acids. Germline loops: CDR1 MDHEN, CDR2 SYDVKM. CDR3 nucleotides: TGTGCCAGCAGGGTGACAGGGACGGATGAGCAGTTCTTC. Amino acids: CASRVTGTDEQFF.

This clone showed up just a few times. Other DNA sequences within the sample encode an identical CDR3. This sequence joins TRBV11-2 and TRBJ2-5; possible D gene TRBD1, 6 bases. This CDR3 region has 15 residues. With 1 base removed from V and 5 bases from J, the gap between germline ends came to 14 bases. The germline CDR1 and CDR2 sequences are SGHAT and FQNNGV. Here the CDR3 reads CASSLGAGVRETQYF. The CDR3 nucleotides are TGTGCCAGCAGCTTAGGAGCAGGGGTACGGGAGACCCAGTACTTC.

V is TRBV12-2 and J is TRBJ2-7; TRBD2, as called in the table, went unchecked against the DNA. TRBV12-2 is termed a pseudogene. This CDR3 has 19 residues. The CDR3 loop is CASRLAPRPSPIFSYEQYF. In nucleotides, the CDR3 is TGTGCAAGTCGCTTAGCGCCGCGGCCTAGCCCGATTTTTTCCTACGAGCAGTACTTC.

The chain recombines TRBV30 with TRBJ1-2; a possible D gene is TRBD1 (5 bases). V gave up 2 bases and J gave up 5 bases, with 12 bases separating them. Germline V gene sequence: CDR1 GTSNPN, CDR2 SVGIG (reference sequence). This CDR3 is built from 13 residues. DNA of the CDR3: TGTGCCTGGAGTCGGGGGGTTGGTTATGGCTACACCTTC. The encoded protein is CAWSRGVGYGYTF. The full variable domain, completed using reference TRBV30 and TRBJ1-2, is SQTIHQWPATLVQPVGSPLSLECTVEGTSNPNLYWYRQAAGRGLQLLFYSVGIGQISSEVPQNLSASRPQDRQFILSSKKLLLSDSGFYLCAWSRGVGYGYTFGSGTRLTVV.

The chain is built from TRBV9 and TRBJ1-2, with 8 bases that match TRBD1. The CDR3 contains 16 residues. In germline, CDR1 is SGDLS, CDR2 YYNGEE. The junction had 9 bases not matched to a gene; V was cut back by 2 bases and J by 3 bases. In DNA form, the CDR3 reads TGTGCCAGCAGCGTCACCTCGACAGGGGAATACTATGGCTACACCTTC. It translates to CASSVTSTGEYYGYTF.

V gene TRBV4-3 combines with J gene TRBJ1-1; D remains unclear. The CDR3 contains 15 residues. Between the trimmed V and J ends, which lost 0 bases and 11 bases, there was a span of 19 bases. CDR1 is LGHNA and CDR2 is YSLEER in the germline V gene. CDR3 region: CASSQDIFSLFWAFF. The CDR3 coding sequence is TGCGCCAGCAGCCAAGATATCTTCAGTCTTTTTTGGGCTTTCTTT.

The CDR3 sequence is CASSLNRGTEAFF. The CDR3 region has the DNA TGTGCCAGCAGTCTTAACAGGGGAACTGAAGCTTTCTTT. The chain uses TRBV12-3 or TRBV12-4 and TRBJ1-1, with 7 bases lining up with TRBD1. CDR3 length: 13 residues. After removal of 5 bases from V and 5 bases from J, the junction contained 5 bases not matched to a gene.

The chain links TRBV5-1 to TRBJ2-5, with D perhaps matching TRBD1 (5 bases). Germline CDR1 and CDR2: SGHRS and YFSETQ. The CDR3 consists of 16 residues. Trimming shortened V by 0 bases and J by 4 bases, and 16 bases separated the two germline ends. The CDR3 region has the DNA TGCGCCAGCAGCTTGGCGGCCAGGGATCAACCAGAGACCCAGTACTTC. Translating gives CASSLAARDQPETQYF.

J is TRBJ2-7 and V is TRBV9; 8 bases match TRBD1. CDR3 length: 14 amino acids. Germline V gene data show CDR1 as SGDLS and CDR2 as YYNGEE. V lost 4 bases, J lost 6 bases, and 9 bases stayed unmatched. The CDR3 DNA sequence: TGTGCCAGCAGCCGGCAGGGGGCCGCGGCCGAGCAGTACTTC. This sequence encodes CASSRQGAAAEQYF.

J is TRBJ1-5 and V is TRBV13; D perhaps matches TRBD1 (6 bases). Germline-derived CDR1 and CDR2 are PRHDT and FYEKMQ (reference sequence). The CDR3 totals 13 residues. V was pared by 2 bases and J by 4 bases, with 6 bases between. CDR3 DNA: TGTGCCAGCAGCTTAAGGGGGAATCAGCCCCAGCATTTT. This codes for CASSLRGNQPQHF.

This clone was observed at least ten times. The chain recombines TRBV4-3 with TRBJ1-2; 7 nucleotides align to TRBD1. Per the germline V gene, CDR1 is LGHNA and CDR2 is YSLEER. Trimming cost V 0 bases and J 2 bases; bases outside gene matches: 0. The CDR3 is made up of 14 amino acids. Here the CDR3 DNA reads TGCGCCAGCAGCCAAGACAGGGGGAACTATGGCTACACCTTC. Protein sequence: CASSQDRGNYGYTF.

The chain carries TRBV20-1 and TRBJ1-5; tentative D call: TRBD1 (6 bases). V shed 3 bases and J shed 0 bases, with 27 bases lying between them. CDR3 length: 20 amino acids. Germline assignment: CDR1 DFQATT and CDR2 SNEGSKA (reference sequence). The chain's CDR3 is CSASRTEVWSLVSSNQPQHF. The CDR3 DNA reads TGCAGTGCTAGTCGGACAGAAGTTTGGTCATTGGTTTCTAGCAATCAGCCCCAGCATTTT.